The clone carrying this TCR beta chain was observed a handful of times. The entry originates in a study of naive and memory T cell subsets. Alpha and beta constant region primers primed reverse transcription for blood and skin samples. Each CDR3 protein is one row after TCRdb ran MiXCR on the 5' RACE reads. The sample holds over 20,000 distinct CDR3 sequences, approximately 22% seen once. RNA was extracted from roughly 2.6 ml of whole blood of healthy adults. Input was about 1 to 1,100 ng of DNase-treated total RNA without cell sorting. CDR1 is DFQATT and CDR2 is SNEGSKA in the germline V gene (reference sequence). The V segment lost 4 bases and the J segment 0 bases; nucleotides outside the gene matches: 4. The CDR3 is 16 amino acids.

The rearrangement joins TRBV20-1 to TRBJ2-7; 15 bases agree with TRBD2. This sequence originates from a female donor in good health. The chain's CDR3 is CSATGTSGRSSYEQYF. The CDR3, as DNA: TGCAGTGCTACCGGGACTAGCGGGAGGAGCTCCTACGAGCAGTACTTC.